The 24 T cell receptor beta chains below were found in one sample sequenced in a study of T-cell memory formation after mild COVID-19. Each CDR3 protein gets one entry after TCRdb re-called the 5' RACE reads with MiXCR. The table has about 320,000 distinct CDR3 sequences, around an eighth seen once. What was sequenced was PBMCs or a T cell subset sorted from them (not recorded which). Receptor source: a man aged 18 to 30 who had mild COVID-19 (a few samples of this study predate the infection). Cell type and time point are not known.

This clonotype was seen only a few times. This chain uses TRBV7-8 with TRBJ2-3, with a tentative D call TRBD2 (7 bases). The CDR3 is 16 amino acids. Germline V gene data show CDR1 as SGHVS and CDR2 as FQNEAQ. V was cut by 1 base and J by 2 bases, with 13 bases left in between. CDR3 nucleotides: TGTGCCAGCAGCTTAGTCGGCGGGGGCTACACAGATACGCAGTATTTT. It codes for CASSLVGGGYTDTQYF.

This clonotype appeared many times. The J gene is TRBJ1-1, the V gene TRBV6-6, with D maybe TRBD1 (5 bases). V lost 8 bases and J lost 7, with 14 bases in between. Germline V gene data show CDR1 as MNHNY and CDR2 as SVGAGI (reference sequence). The CDR3 is made up of 12 amino acids. The CDR3 loop is CASGQGRVEAFF. In nucleotides, the CDR3 is TGTGCCAGCGGTCAGGGTCGGGTTGAAGCTTTCTTT.

The chain couples TRBV12-3 or TRBV12-4 to TRBJ2-7; D gene unclear. This CDR3 is 13 amino acids long. V lost 8 bases to trimming and J lost 0 bases, with 11 bases between them. CDR3 region: CASRWGTSYEQYF. The CDR3 DNA is TGTGCCAGCCGCTGGGGTACCTCCTACGAGCAGTACTTC.

This clonotype was detected a few times. The rearrangement joins TRBV4-3 to TRBJ1-2; 8 bases align to TRBD1. Germline lookup yields CDR1 LGHNA and CDR2 YSLEER. This CDR3 comprises 16 residues. The junction had 7 bases not matched to a gene; V was cut back by 0 bases and J by 4 bases. The CDR3 here is CASSQEAPGGSYGYTF. As DNA, the CDR3 is TGCGCCAGCAGCCAAGAAGCGCCAGGGGGCAGCTATGGCTACACCTTC.

J is TRBJ1-5 and V is TRBV7-2; D perhaps matches TRBD1 (6 bases). The CDR3 runs 13 residues. Germline V CDR1 and CDR2: SGHTA, FQGNSA. Between the trimmed V and J ends, which lost 4 bases and 6 bases, there was a span of 10 bases. This CDR3 is CASSYQQGQPQHF. The CDR3 coding sequence is TGTGCCAGCAGCTACCAACAGGGTCAGCCCCAGCATTTT.

This clonotype was observed a few times. The chain links TRBV29-1 to TRBJ1-1, with 8 nucleotides matching TRBD1. With V trimmed by 6 bases and J by 6 bases, 9 bases remained unmatched. This CDR3 comprises 13 residues. Per germline, CDR1 SQVTM and CDR2 ANQGSEA. The CDR3 DNA reads TGCAGCGTGGACGATGGGACAGGACCTGAAGCTTTCTTT. Residues: CSVDDGTGPEAFF.

This clonotype was seen a few times. A read error may produce the germline difference seen at one junction end. The chain links TRBV7-9 to TRBJ2-2; 8 bases align to TRBD2. The CDR3 is 17 residues long. CDR1 SEHNR and CDR2 FQNEAQ come from the germline V gene (reference sequence). CDR3 region: CASSLAGYRVPTGELFF. In nucleotides, the CDR3 is TGTGCCAGCAGCCTAGCGGGCTACAGGGTCCCCACCGGGGAGCTGTTTTTT. The full variable domain, rest sourced from reference TRBV7-9 and TRBJ2-2, is DTGVSQNPRHKITKRGQNVTFRCDPISEHNRLYWYRQTLGQGPEFLTYFQNEAQLEKSRLLSDRFSAERPKGSFSTLEIQRTEQGDSAMYLCASSLAGYRVPTGELFFGEGSRLTVL.

In its sample, this clonotype was seen a few times. The chain combines TRBV3-1 with TRBJ2-3; 12 bases fit TRBD1. Unmatched junction bases numbered 7, after V lost 6 bases and J lost 6 bases. The CDR3 consists of 15 residues. CDR1 is LGHDT and CDR2 is YNNKEL in the germline V gene (reference sequence). CDR3 sequence reads: CASRSPGQGADTQYF. As DNA, the CDR3 is TGTGCCAGCAGATCTCCGGGACAGGGGGCGGATACGCAGTATTTT.

The chain uses TRBV5-4 and TRBJ1-2; D is ambiguous. Germline CDR1 is SGHNT and CDR2 is YYREEE (reference sequence). This CDR3 is built from 11 residues. V was clipped by 1 base and J by 5 bases, with 3 bases between them. CDR3 amino acids: CASSLRYGYTF. The CDR3 nucleotides read TGTGCCAGCAGCTTGCGATATGGCTACACCTTC.

The chain combines TRBV4-1 with TRBJ2-7, with 9 nucleotides matching TRBD1. Germline trimming cut 4 bases from V and 0 bases from J; bases unmatched to any gene: 4. The CDR3 is 15 residues long. Germline assignment: CDR1 MGHRA and CDR2 YSYEKL. The CDR3: CASSPGQGTSYEQYF. The DNA for the CDR3 is TGCGCCAGCAGCCCTGGACAGGGGACCTCCTACGAGCAGTACTTC.

The chain has TRBV6-2 or TRBV6-3 and TRBJ1-2; the D is unclear. CDR1 MNHEY and CDR2 SVGEGT come from the germline V gene. This CDR3 comprises 13 residues. Trimming pared 0 bases from V and 6 bases from J, leaving 8 bases between. The CDR3 DNA reads as TGTGCCAGCAGTTACTCGAGTTACGATGGCTACACCTTC. It translates to CASSYSSYDGYTF.

The genes are TRBV12-3 or TRBV12-4 and TRBJ1-2; 10 bases line up with TRBD1. Trimming cost V 5 bases and J 10 bases; bases outside gene matches: 7. The CDR3 is made up of 13 amino acids. DNA of the CDR3: TGTGCCAGCAGTATACGGGACAGGGGTGCCTACACCTTC. As protein: CASSIRDRGAYTF.

The CDR3 reads CASSQELVQAQHF. The CDR3, as DNA: TGCGCCAGCAGCCAAGAGCTAGTGCAAGCCCAGCATTTT. The genes are TRBV4-3 and TRBJ1-5; D remains unclear. From germline, CDR1 is LGHNA and CDR2 YSLEER. There are 13 residues in the CDR3. Trimming pared 0 bases from V and 11 bases from J, leaving 11 bases between.

The chain has TRBV4-2 and TRBJ2-3, with TRBD1 matching over 7 bases. There are 16 residues in the CDR3. After removal of 0 bases from V and 4 bases from J, the junction contained 7 bases not matched to a gene. Germline CDR1 reads LGHNA; CDR2 reads YNFKEQ. The CDR3 reads CASSQERGHGADTQYF. The CDR3 nucleotides are TGTGCCAGCAGCCAAGAGAGGGGGCATGGGGCAGATACGCAGTATTTT.

There are many counts of this clonotype. This chain connects TRBV7-6 to TRBJ2-3, with D possibly being TRBD2 (6 bases). V gave up 3 bases and J gave up 1 base, with 14 bases separating them. This CDR3 comprises 16 residues. Per the germline V gene, CDR1 is SGHVS and CDR2 is FNYEAQ. The CDR3 loop is CASSFGGAGRTDTQYF. CDR3 sequence (DNA): TGTGCCAGCAGCTTTGGGGGAGCGGGCCGCACAGATACGCAGTATTTT.

This clonotype was detected a few times. This chain connects TRBV4-3 to TRBJ1-6, with D hard to call. Germline V lookup: CDR1 LGHNA, CDR2 YSLEER. V was trimmed by 1 base and J by 7 bases, leaving 20 bases between them. The CDR3 has 18 residues. DNA of the CDR3: TGCGCCAGCAGCCAAGGAAGGGTGGGTCTTTATGGAAATTCACCCCTCCACTTT. Protein: CASSQGRVGLYGNSPLHF.

This clonotype was detected ten times or more. The V and J genes are TRBV30 and TRBJ2-1; either TRBD1 or TRBD2 may supply D (5 bases each). CDR1 and CDR2 (germline): GTSNPN, SVGIG (reference sequence). CDR3 length: 13 amino acids. Trimming stripped 5 bases from V and 7 bases from J, with 15 bases between. The CDR3 region is CAWATQAGNEQFF. As DNA, the CDR3 is TGTGCCTGGGCCACACAGGCGGGTAATGAGCAGTTCTTC. Looking up the rest from reference TRBV30 and TRBJ2-1 gives the full variable domain: SQTIHQWPATLVQPVGSPLSLECTVEGTSNPNLYWYRQAAGRGLQLLFYSVGIGQISSEVPQNLSASRPQDRQFILSSKKLLLSDSGFYLCAWATQAGNEQFFGPGTRLTVL.

This clonotype was seen a few times. The gene calls are TRBV6-5 and TRBJ1-1; 7 bases align to TRBD1. The CDR3 has 16 residues. After removal of 0 bases from V and 6 bases from J, the junction contained 10 bases not matched to a gene. Germline values: CDR1 MNHEY, CDR2 SVGAGI. The CDR3 sequence: CASSYSRGPLGAEAFF. The CDR3, as DNA: TGTGCCAGCAGTTACTCTAGGGGGCCCCTGGGGGCTGAAGCTTTCTTT.

The table lists this clonotype with a few counts. V is TRBV20-1 and J is TRBJ2-3; tentatively, D is TRBD2 (7 bases). The germline gives CDR1 DFQATT, CDR2 SNEGSKA (reference sequence). Between the trimmed V and J ends, which lost 3 bases and 6 bases, there was a span of 16 bases. This CDR3 spans 14 amino acids. The CDR3 here is CSASPGGTPDTQYF. In DNA form, the CDR3 reads TGCAGTGCTAGCCCGGGGGGCACCCCGGATACGCAGTATTTT.

This rearrangement joins TRBV5-1 to TRBJ1-1; 8 bases are a match to TRBD1. This CDR3 is built from 15 residues. J lost 5 bases, V lost 0 bases, and 6 bases had no gene match. Germline V lookup: CDR1 SGHRS, CDR2 YFSETQ. DNA for the CDR3: TGCGCCAGCAGCTTGGAGGGCAGGGGGCGGACTGAAGCTTTCTTT. It yields the protein CASSLEGRGRTEAFF. Together with reference TRBV5-1 and TRBJ1-1, the CDR3 gives the full variable domain: KAGVTQTPRYLIKTRGQQVTLSCSPISGHRSVSWYQQTPGQGLQFLFEYFSETQRNKGNFPGRFSGRQFSNSRSEMNVSTLELGDSALYLCASSLEGRGRTEAFFGQGTRLTVV.

The CDR3 loop reads CASSAIRMGRSDQFF. The DNA for the CDR3 is TGTGCCAGCAGCGCCATTAGAATGGGGCGGAGTGATCAGTTCTTC. V usage is TRBV7-9 and J usage is TRBJ2-1, with D perhaps TRBD1 (5 bases). Germline CDR1 and CDR2: SEHNR and FQNEAQ (reference sequence). Trimming left V 5 bases short and J 13 bases short, with 24 bases between. This CDR3 has 15 residues.

The genes are TRBV6-2 or TRBV6-3 and TRBJ2-3; a weak D match, TRBD2 (5 bases). This CDR3 is built from 12 residues. The germline V gene has CDR1 MNHEY and CDR2 SVGEGT. Deletions cut 4 bases from V and 7 bases from J, with 9 bases between. The chain's CDR3 is CASSSRVHTQYF. The DNA of the CDR3 is TGTGCCAGCAGTTCGAGGGTCCATACGCAGTATTTT.

This clonotype has more than one count but fewer than ten. Mismatch with germline at one junction end may stem from a read error. The chain couples TRBV7-7 to TRBJ1-1; TRBD1 agrees at 10 bases. The CDR3 totals 13 residues. Germline V gene lookup returns CDR1 SSHAT and CDR2 FNYEAQ (reference sequence). CDR3 loop: CASSQDRGSEAFF. The CDR3 DNA reads as TGTGCTAGCAGCCAGGACAGGGGGTCTGAAGCTTTCTTT.

The J gene is TRBJ2-1, the V gene TRBV7-2, with 7 bases aligning to TRBD1. CDR1 and CDR2 from the germline V gene are SGHTA and FQGNSA. Losses at the gene ends were 4 bases for V and 2 bases for J; bases not matched to a gene: 8. CDR3 length equals 16 residues. The CDR3 coding sequence is TGTGCCAGCAGCTCTACCCCGGGACAGACCTACAATGAGCAGTTCTTC. Translation gives CASSSTPGQTYNEQFF. Full variable domain (outside the CDR3, taken from reference TRBV7-2 and TRBJ2-1): GAGVSQSPSNKVTEKGKDVELRCDPISGHTALYWYRQSLGQGLEFLIYFQGNSAPDKSGLPSDRFSAERTGGSVSTLTIQRTQQEDSAVYLCASSSTPGQTYNEQFFGPGTRLTVL.